The 14 T cell receptor beta chains in this list originate from one sample, sequenced in a study of shared clonotypes between healthy human individuals. Clones were read by immunoSEQ multiplex PCR, and TCRdb kept only the in-frame ones, dropping some. The profile covers roughly 520,000 clones, with roughly 95% appearing a single time and about 0.068% taken by the ten largest. The source material was naive CD4+ T cells sorted from blood. Subset reported: CD45RA+ positively selected. These receptors came from a woman in her thirties in good health.

The CDR3 loop reads CASSIEQPGVGQPQHF. For the CDR3, the DNA is TGTGCCAGTAGTATAGAGCAACCAGGGGTAGGTCAGCCCCAGCATTTT. The rearrangement links TRBV19 to TRBJ1-5; D may be TRBD1 (6 bases). CDR1 is LNHDA, CDR2 SQIVND, per germline (reference sequence). This CDR3 has 16 amino acids. Trimming removed 0 bases at V and 6 bases at J, with 15 bases between.

The chain links TRBV7-2 to TRBJ2-5; 7 nucleotides align to TRBD1. Germline V CDR1 and CDR2: SGHTA, FQGNSA. The CDR3 is 14 residues long. The V and J ends lost 3 bases and 4 bases, in that order; junction bases with no gene match: 5. CDR3 loop: CASSLIRGRETQYF. The CDR3, as DNA: TGTGCCAGCAGCTTGATAAGGGGGCGAGAGACCCAGTACTTC.

The chain uses TRBV28 and TRBJ2-7; TRBD2 might be the D (5 bases). CDR3 length: 14 residues. V lost 3 bases and J lost 6, with 15 bases in between. Looked up from germline, CDR1 is MDHEN and CDR2 is SYDVKM. DNA of the CDR3: TGTGCCAGCAGTTTCCGGGGTTTAGGGAGCGAGCAGTACTTC. This sequence encodes CASSFRGLGSEQYF.

The chain combines TRBV19 with TRBJ1-1; D gene uncertain. V shed 5 bases and J shed 1 base, with 8 bases lying between them. Per the germline V gene, CDR1 is LNHDA and CDR2 is SQIVND (reference sequence). CDR3 length equals 13 residues. CDR3 sequence: CASSLVWNTEAFF. DNA for the CDR3: TGTGCCAGTAGTCTGGTGTGGAACACTGAAGCTTTCTTT.

The rearrangement joins TRBV28 to TRBJ2-7, with 7 nucleotides matching TRBD2. Germline loops: CDR1 MDHEN, CDR2 SYDVKM. Germline trimming cut 9 bases from V and 0 bases from J; bases unmatched to any gene: 8. The CDR3 runs 14 residues. The CDR3 coding sequence is TGTGCCAGTCAAACTAGCGAAAACTCCTACGAGCAGTACTTC. Amino acids: CASQTSENSYEQYF.

A single count supports this clone. The J gene is TRBJ2-3, the V gene TRBV7-2, with D possibly TRBD2 on 6 matching bases. This CDR3 is 16 amino acids long. V dropped 2 bases and J dropped 3 bases, with 15 bases sitting between them. The germline V gene has CDR1 SGHTA and CDR2 FQGNSA. For the CDR3, the DNA is TGTGCCAGCAGCTTATTGCCGGGAGTTCGTACAGATACGCAGTATTTT. It translates to CASSLLPGVRTDTQYF. Full variable domain (missing parts from reference TRBV7-2 and TRBJ2-3): GAGVSQSPSNKVTEKGKDVELRCDPISGHTALYWYRQSLGQGLEFLIYFQGNSAPDKSGLPSDRFSAERTGGSVSTLTIQRTQQEDSAVYLCASSLLPGVRTDTQYFGPGTRLTVL.

J is TRBJ2-3 and V is TRBV13, with D hard to call. CDR3 length equals 13 residues. Trimming cost V 5 bases and J 5 bases, with 11 bases left between them. Germline CDR1 PRHDT, CDR2 FYEKMQ (reference sequence). The DNA of the CDR3 is TGTGCCAGCAGCCCCTCGGTGGGAGATACGCAGTATTTT. It codes for CASSPSVGDTQYF. The full variable domain, completed using reference TRBV13 and TRBJ2-3, is AAGVIQSPRHLIKEKRETATLKCYPIPRHDTVYWYQQGPGQDPQFLISFYEKMQSDKGSIPDRFSAQQFSDYHSELNMSSLELGDSALYFCASSPSVGDTQYFGPGTRLTVL.

This clone was counted a single time. CDR3 loop: CASSLDLGGILYNEQFF. CDR3 DNA: TGTGCCAGCAGCTTAGATCTAGGAGGCATACTCTACAATGAGCAGTTCTTC. V gene TRBV11-2 combines with J gene TRBJ2-1; D may be TRBD2 (5 bases). Germline V lookup: CDR1 SGHAT, CDR2 FQNNGV. V lost 0 bases and J 3 bases, leaving 15 bases between the germline ends. The CDR3 runs 17 residues.

The V and J genes are TRBV28 and TRBJ2-6, with TRBD2 matching 7 bases. Germline CDR1 is MDHEN and CDR2 is SYDVKM. This CDR3 region has 19 residues. With V trimmed by 4 bases and J by 5 bases, 17 bases remained unmatched. The CDR3 DNA follows: TGTGCCAGCAGTTCACCTAGCGGCTCCGGGGCTGGCTGGGCCAACGTCCTGACTTTC. Amino acid sequence: CASSSPSGSGAGWANVLTF.

This chain connects TRBV5-4 to TRBJ2-5; 8 positions match TRBD2. Germline V gene lookup returns CDR1 SGHNT and CDR2 YYREEE (reference sequence). The CDR3 runs to 15 residues. V trimming: 1 base; J trimming: 2 bases; junction bases outside the gene matches: 4. This chain's CDR3 is CASSLTSGVQETQYF. In nucleotides, the CDR3 is TGTGCCAGCAGCTTGACTAGCGGAGTACAAGAGACCCAGTACTTC.

This clone was seen just once. V gene TRBV12-5 combines with J gene TRBJ1-2; D call uncertain. V was shortened by 2 bases and J by 8 bases, with 12 bases between the two germline ends. This CDR3 comprises 13 residues. Germline V CDR1 and CDR2: LGHNT, FRNRAP. In DNA, the CDR3 is TGTGCTAGTGGTTTGTATCCCCCCGGCGGCTACACCTTC. Its protein is CASGLYPPGGYTF.

This chain uses TRBV7-8 with TRBJ1-2; TRBD1 is a possible D gene (5 bases). The CDR3 runs 16 residues. Germline loops: CDR1 SGHVS, CDR2 FQNEAQ. V dropped 1 base and J dropped 4 bases, with 16 bases sitting between them. DNA for the CDR3: TGTGCCAGCAGCTTAGAAGTGCGAGGGGTTGGCTATGGCTACACCTTC. Translation: CASSLEVRGVGYGYTF.

V gene TRBV5-1 combines with J gene TRBJ1-1; maybe TRBD1 (5 bases). V lost 5 bases, J lost 1 base, and 12 bases lay in between. The CDR3 length is 14 residues. Germline V gives CDR1 SGHRS, CDR2 YFSETQ. The CDR3: CASRTTGGNTEAFF. Written as DNA, the CDR3 is TGCGCCAGCAGGACCACAGGAGGGAACACTGAAGCTTTCTTT.

The chain employs TRBV5-1 and TRBJ2-5; maybe TRBD2 (5 bases). Germline V CDR1 and CDR2: SGHRS, YFSETQ. Trimming removed 2 bases at V and 5 bases at J, with 7 bases between. The CDR3 spans 12 residues. CDR3 nucleotide sequence: TGCGCCAGCAGCTTTCCGGGGGAGACCCAGTACTTC. Amino acid sequence: CASSFPGETQYF.